Below, one TCR beta chain is given with its context. This record comes from a study of blood T cell repertoires in COVID-19. Study in general: Some COVID-19 samples were acute and others convalescent; all came from the United States, Italy and Spain. Sample material is recorded as cDNA or gDNA derived from T cells, B-cell-depleted T cells, or PBMCs.

Original handling: Estimation of nucleated cell counts was performed using reference gene primer amplification. Assay used: immunoSEQ multiplex PCR; TCRdb lists only in-frame clones, some missing. D and trimming were read from the DNA, whereas the V and J calls and clone size are those reported in that table. The sample records 80,000 to 95,000 clones, roughly 84% being singletons. V dropped 3 bases and J dropped 2 bases, with 11 bases sitting between them. The V gene's germline CDR1 is SGHRS and CDR2 YFSETQ. This CDR3 has 14 residues. The chain combines TRBV5-1 with TRBJ2-5; D remains ambiguous. The source of this sequence is a woman over 75 in a cohort sampled during active or convalescent COVID-19. The material sequenced was peripheral blood. The CDR3 DNA reads TGCGCCAGCAGCTCAATCGACGGGCAAGAGACCCAGTACTTC. This sequence encodes CASSSIDGQETQYF. Drawing the rest from reference TRBV5-1 and TRBJ2-5, the complete variable domain is KAGVTQTPRYLIKTRGQQVTLSCSPISGHRSVSWYQQTPGQGLQFLFEYFSETQRNKGNFPGRFSGRQFSNSRSEMNVSTLELGDSALYLCASSSIDGQETQYFGPGTRLLVL.